This TCR beta chain was recovered during a study of beta chain features in type 1 diabetes. Broader study findings: Patients with type 1 diabetes showed fewer VDJ junction insertions and more deletions.

CDR3 length: 13 residues. Germline CDR1 MGHDK, CDR2 SYGVNS. Reverse transcription of all isolated RNA meant that expressed TCRB transcripts were sequenced. Produced via immunoSEQ multiplex PCR; TCRdb's table is partial and in-frame only. The sample consists of about 110,000 clones, approximately 37% of them appearing once. There are a few counts of this clone. Its antigen is unknown. At one of its ends the junction is not consistent with the germline gene, which may arise from a read error. The origin of this receptor is a young woman in good health. Sequencing was done on a sample of stem cell memory CD4+ T cells from blood. The chain carries TRBV25-1 and TRBJ2-1; 7 bases map to TRBD1. DNA for the CDR3: TGTGCCAGCAGTGCCGGACAGGTTTCTAAACTGGTCTTC. Its translation is CASSAGQVSKLVF.